This T cell receptor beta chain was documented in a study of CXCR3-negative and CXCR3-positive naive CD8 T cells. The CDR3 is 15 amino acids. From germline, CDR1 is LNHNV and CDR2 YYDKDF (reference sequence). Study results and caveats: CXCR3-positive naive cells carried more hydrophobic TRB CDR3s than CXCR3-negative ones.

Points on this clonotype: Its matching antigen is unknown.

Through 5' RACE with UMI labels, the TRB cDNA libraries were prepared. For each CDR3 protein, TCRdb gives one entry from its re-call of the 5' RACE reads, without DNA. The table lists tens of thousands of distinct CDR3 sequences. Sequencing used naive CXCR3+ CD8+ T cells from blood. The sample's subset: CD45RO-CCR7+CD27+CD95- naive CD8+ T cells expressing CXCR3 (TNR3+). The TCR sequence derives from a human donor in good health. Some clones in this sample may be carry-over from other donors' samples. The V call is TRBV15, the J call TRBJ2-5; TCRdb selects TRBD1, and the lack of DNA leaves this call unchecked. CDR3 amino acids: CATSRTWDPQGGQYF. Combining the CDR3 with reference TRBV15 and TRBJ2-5 gives the whole variable domain DAMVIQNPRYQVTQFGKPVTLSCSQTLNHNVMYWYQQKSSQAPKLLFHYYDKDFNNEADTPDNFQSRRPNTSFCFLDIRSPGLGDTAMYLCATSRTWDPQGGQYFGPGTRLLVL.